Listed below are T cell receptor beta chains from one sample, sequenced in a study of cytomegalovirus exposure and HLA in healthy donors. Assay: immunoSEQ multiplex PCR; the TCRdb copy retains only in-frame clones and omits some. In total, the table holds around 40,000 clones. The sample taken for sequencing was PBMCs. The receptor set was obtained from a man in his thirties or forties in good health and CMV-seronegative. Both conserved end residues are part of each CDR3. D genes are given only for firm matches.

D: -; J: TRBJ2-1; V: TRBV10-1; DNA: TGCGCCAGCAGCCGGGACACGTCCTACAATGAGCAGTTCTTC; CDR3: CASSRDTSYNEQFF
D: -; J: TRBJ1-4; V: TRBV6-5; DNA: TGTGCCAGCAGTCGATATTATAACCGGGACAAAAAACTGTTTTTT; CDR3: CASSRYYNRDKKLFF
D: -; J: TRBJ2-5; V: TRBV7-9; DNA: TGTGCCAGCAGCTTAAACGGGTTTGACCAAGAGACCCAGTACTTC; CDR3: CASSLNGFDQETQYF
D: TRBD2; J: TRBJ2-1; V: TRBV27; DNA: TGTGCCAGCAGCCCAACTAGCGGGAGCTCCTACAATGAGCAGTTCTTC; CDR3: CASSPTSGSSYNEQFF
D: TRBD1; J: TRBJ1-4; V: TRBV10-3; DNA: TGTGCCATCAGACCCGGGACAGGGGTAGTTGAAAAACTGTTTTTT; CDR3: CAIRPGTGVVEKLFF
D: -; J: TRBJ2-2; V: TRBV19; DNA: TGTGCCAGTAGCCACCCACCACCGGGGACCGGGGAGCTGTTTTTT; CDR3: CASSHPPPGTGELFF
D: TRBD2; J: TRBJ2-2; V: TRBV7-2; DNA: TGTGCCAGCAGCTCGGGACTAGCGGGAGGCCTGAACACCGGGGAGCTGTTTTTT; CDR3: CASSSGLAGGLNTGELFF
D: -; J: TRBJ1-2; V: TRBV6-1; DNA: TGTGCCAGCAGTGAAGCCCGAGGGGGCTATGGCTACACCTTC; CDR3: CASSEARGGYGYTF
D: -; J: TRBJ2-1; V: TRBV7-8; DNA: TGTGCCAGCAGCTTAACGTCCAATAGATGGAGCTCCTACAATGAGCAGTTCTTC; CDR3: CASSLTSNRWSSYNEQFF
D: -; J: TRBJ2-7; V: TRBV9; DNA: TGTGCCAGCAGCGTAGGATGGCAGGGATTCTACGAGCAGTACTTC; CDR3: CASSVGWQGFYEQYF
D: -; J: TRBJ2-1; V: TRBV6-1; DNA: TGTGCCAGCAGTGAAGTCGGTCCAAACCCCAACGAGCAGTTCTTC; CDR3: CASSEVGPNPNEQFF
D: -; J: TRBJ2-5; V: TRBV7-2; DNA: TGTGCCAGCAGCCAGAGGGTCCAAGAGACCCAGTACTTC; CDR3: CASSQRVQETQYF
D: -; J: TRBJ1-2; V: TRBV27; DNA: TGTGCCAGCAGTTTATTTTTCGACAAAAACTATGGCTACACCTTC; CDR3: CASSLFFDKNYGYTF
D: -; J: TRBJ1-3; V: TRBV18; DNA: TGTGCCAGCTCACCGAGTGGAAGGGGCAGGTCTGGAAACACCATATATTTT; CDR3: CASSPSGRGRSGNTIYF
D: -; J: TRBJ1-5; V: TRBV7-2; DNA: TGTGCCAGCAGCTTCGGGGGAGTTGTTCAGCCCCAGCATTTT; CDR3: CASSFGGVVQPQHF
D: -; J: TRBJ2-7; V: TRBV7-8; DNA: TGTGCCAGCGGGTCAACACCAATAGCGAACGAGCAGTACTTC; CDR3: CASGSTPIANEQYF
D: -; J: TRBJ2-7; V: TRBV5-1; DNA: TGCGCCAGCAGCTACGGTAGCGGTTCTACCTACGAGCAGTACTTC; CDR3: CASSYGSGSTYEQYF
D: -; J: TRBJ1-2; V: TRBV9; DNA: TGTGCCAGCAGCGTCAGGGTTGGCTATGGCTACACCTTC; CDR3: CASSVRVGYGYTF
D: -; J: TRBJ1-3; V: TRBV4-1; DNA: TGCGCCAGCAGCCAAGTAACTCAGGGGCTCGGAAACACCATATATTTT; CDR3: CASSQVTQGLGNTIYF
D: -; J: TRBJ2-3; V: TRBV6-8; DNA: TGTGCCAGCAGCCAAACAGGGTGGCCCGCCGGGGAGACAAACGCCTCGCTAGATACGCAGTATTTT; CDR3: CASSQTGWPAGETNASLDTQYF
D: TRBD1; J: TRBJ1-1; V: TRBV2; DNA: TGTGCCAGCAAGCTAGAGGCAGGGGGGAACACTGAAGCTTTCTTT; CDR3: CASKLEAGGNTEAFF
D: -; J: TRBJ2-7; V: TRBV18; DNA: TGTGCCAGCTCACCAGGGGCAGACTACGAGCAGTACTTC; CDR3: CASSPGADYEQYF
D: -; J: TRBJ1-1; V: TRBV7-9; DNA: TGTGCCAGCAGCTTAGTCCCCCAGGGCGAAGCTTTCTTT; CDR3: CASSLVPQGEAFF
D: TRBD1; J: TRBJ1-2; V: TRBV5-6; DNA: TGTGCCAGCAGCCGGCCGGGACAGGATAGTAACTATGGCTACACCTTC; CDR3: CASSRPGQDSNYGYTF
D: -; J: TRBJ2-7; V: TRBV6-5; DNA: TGTGCCAGCAGTTACGGCCTAGCCCACGAGCAGTACTTC; CDR3: CASSYGLAHEQYF
D: -; J: TRBJ1-5; V: TRBV5-1; DNA: TGCGCCAGCAGCTTGTCCAGGGGCGGGCAGCCCCAGCATTTT; CDR3: CASSLSRGGQPQHF
D: TRBD1; J: TRBJ1-1; V: TRBV19; DNA: TGTGCCAGTAGTATCGCAGGGGGCCTCAACACTGAAGCTTTCTTT; CDR3: CASSIAGGLNTEAFF
D: -; J: TRBJ1-4; V: TRBV19; DNA: TGTGCCAGTAGTATATGGGAAAGGGGTCCGGAAAAACTGTTTTTT; CDR3: CASSIWERGPEKLFF
D: TRBD2; J: TRBJ2-2; V: TRBV4-1; DNA: TGCGCCAGCAGCCGAGTAGCGGGAGGACTGACCGGGGAGCTGTTTTTT; CDR3: CASSRVAGGLTGELFF
D: -; J: TRBJ1-5; V: TRBV4-1; DNA: TGCGCCAGCAGCCAAGGTATTACAGACAATCAGCCCCAGCATTTT; CDR3: CASSQGITDNQPQHF
D: TRBD1; J: TRBJ2-2; V: TRBV5-1; DNA: TGCGCCAGCACCCCGCAGGGGGCGACCGGGGAGCTGTTTTTT; CDR3: CASTPQGATGELFF
D: -; J: TRBJ1-2; V: TRBV5-1; DNA: TGCGCCAGCAGCTTGACAGACGGCTATGGCTACACCTTC; CDR3: CASSLTDGYGYTF
D: -; J: TRBJ1-5; V: TRBV27; DNA: TGTGCCAGCAGTCCCAGTTATAGCAATCAGCCCCAGCATTTT; CDR3: CASSPSYSNQPQHF
D: -; J: TRBJ2-3; V: TRBV7-3; DNA: TGTGCCAGCAGCCCCGGGGGGCCGGCTACAGATACGCAGTATTTT; CDR3: CASSPGGPATDTQYF
D: TRBD1; J: TRBJ2-7; V: TRBV5-1; DNA: TGCGCCAGCAGCCTACCCGACAGGGGACGAACCTACGAGCAGTACTTC; CDR3: CASSLPDRGRTYEQYF
D: TRBD2; J: TRBJ2-1; V: TRBV12-5; DNA: TGTGCTAGTGGTTCCCGGACTAGCGGGAGCCATGAGCAGTTCTTC; CDR3: CASGSRTSGSHEQFF
D: TRBD2; J: TRBJ2-3; V: TRBV5-1; DNA: TGCGCCAGCAGCTTGTTGTTAGCGGGAGCCTCAGATACGCAGTATTTT; CDR3: CASSLLLAGASDTQYF
D: TRBD1; J: TRBJ1-5; V: TRBV2; DNA: TGTGCCAGTCGTGCCGGACAGGGCAACCAGCCCCAGCATTTT; CDR3: CASRAGQGNQPQHF
D: -; J: TRBJ2-5; V: TRBV6-6; DNA: TGTGCCAGCAGTTACGTAGCAGAGACCCAGTACTTC; CDR3: CASSYVAETQYF
D: -; J: TRBJ2-5; V: TRBV2; DNA: TGTGCCAGCAGTGGGGAGTGGGAGACCCAGTACTTC; CDR3: CASSGEWETQYF